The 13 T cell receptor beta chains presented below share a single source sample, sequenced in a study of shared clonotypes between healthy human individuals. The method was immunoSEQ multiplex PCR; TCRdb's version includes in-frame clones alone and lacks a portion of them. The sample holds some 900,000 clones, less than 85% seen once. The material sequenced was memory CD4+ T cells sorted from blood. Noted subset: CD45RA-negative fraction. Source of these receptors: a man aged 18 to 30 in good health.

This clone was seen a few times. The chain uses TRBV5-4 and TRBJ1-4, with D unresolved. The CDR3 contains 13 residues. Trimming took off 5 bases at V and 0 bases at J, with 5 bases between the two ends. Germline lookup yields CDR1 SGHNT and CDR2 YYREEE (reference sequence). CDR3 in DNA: TGTGCCAGCAGTGGAGCAACTAATGAAAAACTGTTTTTT. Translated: CASSGATNEKLFF.

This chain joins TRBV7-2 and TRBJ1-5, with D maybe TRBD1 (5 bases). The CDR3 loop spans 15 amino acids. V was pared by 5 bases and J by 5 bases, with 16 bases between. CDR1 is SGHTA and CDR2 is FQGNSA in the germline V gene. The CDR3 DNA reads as TGTGCCAGCAGCCCGGGGCCCCTTACGCATCAGCCCCAGCATTTT. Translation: CASSPGPLTHQPQHF.

Here the CDR3 reads CTSSQEVRVHGYTF. The DNA of the CDR3 is TGCACCAGCAGCCAGGAAGTCAGGGTTCATGGCTACACCTTC. The rearrangement uses TRBV1 and TRBJ1-2; the table names TRBD1, a call not compared with the DNA. TRBV1 is annotated as a pseudogene. CDR3 size: 14 residues.

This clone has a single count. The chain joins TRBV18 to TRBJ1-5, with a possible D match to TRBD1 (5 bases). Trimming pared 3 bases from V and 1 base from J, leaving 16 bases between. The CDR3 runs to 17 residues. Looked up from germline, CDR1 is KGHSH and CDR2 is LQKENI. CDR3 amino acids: CASSPSAGGGSNQPQHF. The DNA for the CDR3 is TGTGCCAGCTCACCGTCCGCCGGGGGGGGGAGCAATCAGCCCCAGCATTTT. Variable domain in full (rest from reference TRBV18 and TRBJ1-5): NAGVMQNPRHLVRRRGQEARLRCSPMKGHSHVYWYRQLPEEGLKFMVYLQKENIIDESGMPKERFSAEFPKEGPSILRIQQVVRGDSAAYFCASSPSAGGGSNQPQHFGDGTRLSIL.

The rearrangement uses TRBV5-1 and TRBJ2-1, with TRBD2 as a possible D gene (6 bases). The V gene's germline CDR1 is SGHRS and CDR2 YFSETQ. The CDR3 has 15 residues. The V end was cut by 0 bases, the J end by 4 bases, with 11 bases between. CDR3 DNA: TGCGCCAGCAGCTTGGGACTAGACCCATACAATGAGCAGTTCTTC. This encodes CASSLGLDPYNEQFF.

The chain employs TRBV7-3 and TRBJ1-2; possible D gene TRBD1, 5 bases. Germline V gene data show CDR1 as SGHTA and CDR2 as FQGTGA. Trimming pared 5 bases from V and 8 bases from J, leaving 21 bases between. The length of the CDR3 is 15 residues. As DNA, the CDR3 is TGTGCCAGCAGCCTAGGGGCCGCCACCGGGGGAGGCTACACCTTC. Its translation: CASSLGAATGGGYTF. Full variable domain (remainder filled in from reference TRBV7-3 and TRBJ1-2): GAGVSQTPSNKVTEKGKYVELRCDPISGHTALYWYRQSLGQGPEFLIYFQGTGAADDSGLPNDRFFAVRPEGSVSTLKIQRTERGDSAVYLCASSLGAATGGGYTFGSGTRLTVV.

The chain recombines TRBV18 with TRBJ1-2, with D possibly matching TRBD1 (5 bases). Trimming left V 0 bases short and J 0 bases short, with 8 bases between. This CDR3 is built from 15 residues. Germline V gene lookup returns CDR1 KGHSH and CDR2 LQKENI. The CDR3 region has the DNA TGTGCCAGCTCACCACCTGTGGGGGCTAACTATGGCTACACCTTC. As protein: CASSPPVGANYGYTF.

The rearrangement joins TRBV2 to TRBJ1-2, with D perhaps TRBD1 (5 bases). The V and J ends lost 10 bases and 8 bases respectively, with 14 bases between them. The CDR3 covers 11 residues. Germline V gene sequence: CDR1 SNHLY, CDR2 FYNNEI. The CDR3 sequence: CATGGAEGYTF. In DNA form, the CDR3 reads TGTGCCACCGGCGGGGCAGAGGGCTACACCTTC.

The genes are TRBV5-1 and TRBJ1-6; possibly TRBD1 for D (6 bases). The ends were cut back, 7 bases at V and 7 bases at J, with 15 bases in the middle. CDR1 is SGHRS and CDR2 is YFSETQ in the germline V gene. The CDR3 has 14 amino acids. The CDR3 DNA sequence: TGCGCCAGCGGGCTCGGGGGCAAGAATTCACCCCTCCACTTT. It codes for CASGLGGKNSPLHF.

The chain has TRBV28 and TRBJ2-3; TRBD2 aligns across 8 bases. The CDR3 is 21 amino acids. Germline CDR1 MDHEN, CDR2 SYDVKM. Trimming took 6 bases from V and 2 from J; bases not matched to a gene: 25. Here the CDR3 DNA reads TGTGCCAGCAGCCTCACGACCGCCCGCTCCGGGACTAGTGGACCCACAGATACGCAGTATTTT. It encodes CASSLTTARSGTSGPTDTQYF.

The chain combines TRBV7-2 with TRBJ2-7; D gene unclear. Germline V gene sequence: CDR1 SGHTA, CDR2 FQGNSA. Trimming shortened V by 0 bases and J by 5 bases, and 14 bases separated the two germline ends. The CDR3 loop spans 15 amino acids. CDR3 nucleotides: TGTGCCAGCAGCTTAGCGAACAGTATCCCCCACGAGCAGTACTTC. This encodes CASSLANSIPHEQYF.

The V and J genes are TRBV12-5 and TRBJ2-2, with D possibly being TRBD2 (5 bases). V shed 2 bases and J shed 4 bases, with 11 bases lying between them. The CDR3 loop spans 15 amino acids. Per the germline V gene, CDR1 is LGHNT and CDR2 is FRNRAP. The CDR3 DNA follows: TGTGCTAGTGGTTTGAGGGAACGGGGCACCGGGGAGCTGTTTTTT. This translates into CASGLRERGTGELFF.

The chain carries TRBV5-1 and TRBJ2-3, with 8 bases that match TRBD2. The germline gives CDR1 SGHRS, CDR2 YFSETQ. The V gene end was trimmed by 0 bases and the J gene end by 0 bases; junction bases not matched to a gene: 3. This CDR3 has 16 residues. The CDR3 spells CASSLERGLSTDTQYF. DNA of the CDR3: TGCGCCAGCAGCTTGGAGCGGGGGCTAAGCACAGATACGCAGTATTTT.